This record covers a single TCR beta chain. Its antigen remains unidentified. No much larger clone is present one base from it, and per-base qualities are unavailable. CDR1 SGHDT and CDR2 YYEEEE are derived from the germline V gene. Counted from cysteine to phenylalanine, this CDR3 has 13 amino acids. CDR3 DNA only is kept here, 39 bases in frame from base 1. V loses 0 bases of germline sequence and J loses 7 bases, and the interval between the two ends is 10 bases. The data stem from a study of blood T cell repertoires in COVID-19 (dated by TCRdb to the early 2020s). Describing the broader study: The collaborator samples originated in the United States, Italy and Spain and spanned the acute and convalescent phases of COVID-19. The material from the prospective study consisted of cDNA or gDNA derived from T cells, B-cell-depleted T cells, or PBMCs. The dataset comprised deeply sampled blood TCRbeta repertoires from subjects exposed to, actively infected with, or recovered from COVID-19. A freely available public database, intended as a resource for researchers studying the immune response to SARS-CoV-2, is where the repertoires were released. Samples were obtained from the ongoing ImmuneRACE study (first 160 participants) and from over 1,000 subjects provided by 6 global collaborators. A de-identified subject ID, COVID-19 status, age in years and sex were almost always included in the sample metadata. HLA class I and class II types, where available, came from metadata supplied by the sample provider rather than from assay-based typing. Beyond this particular receptor, the publication reports: Clinical and demographic metadata were provided uncurated, with the amount varying by source and participant.

Whole blood was collected in K2EDTA tubes by collaborating institutions according to the institutions' own protocols. For TCRbeta analysis, collaborator samples were shipped as frozen whole blood, as isolated PBMCs, or as DNA extracted from either sample type. TCRbeta CDR3 regions were amplified from genomic DNA by means of the immunoSEQ Assay, a bias-controlled multiplex PCR. In the paper's pipeline: Nucleated cell counts per sample were estimated from amplification of reference gene primers within the assay. Sequence reads were collapsed and filtered to measure the absolute abundance of every unique TCRbeta CDR3 rearrangement. Productive Simpson clonality was computed per sample as the square root of Simpson's diversity index over productive rearrangements. TCRdb retrieved this table from immuneACCESS and kept in-frame rearrangements only. Not all clones are present; in checked studies, unresolved V genes account for under half, and no reason is known for the remainder. D and trimming come from the DNA, and the V and J calls and clone size come from that table. This sample lists about 150,000 clones; roughly 78% were detected once. The biggest ten clones account for under 2% of the sample.

The chain is assembled from TRBV5-6 and TRBJ1-2; the D gene is not confidently resolved. The sequencing sample was made of peripheral blood. The receptor's source is a man older than 75 with acute or convalescent COVID-19. CDR3 loop: CASSLAGLSGYTF. DNA sequence: TGTGCCAGCAGCTTGGCGGGATTGAGTGGCTACACCTTC.